These T cell receptor beta chains were read from a single sample in a study of CD8 T cells in Susac syndrome. TCRdb redid the calling of the immunoSEQ multiplex PCR reads with MiXCR, one entry per CDR3 protein. The sample contains about 25,000 distinct CDR3 sequences, around 94% of which appear only once. Sequenced input: CD8+ T cells from PBMCs. The receptors stem from a human donor in good health. The CDR3 runs from the conserved cysteine through the conserved F or W. A D gene is named only where the DNA matches it firmly. Where a row states a size, it is once, few, many or the class of an expanded clone; other rows omit it.

len	abundance	v_gene	j_gene	d_gene	CDR3nt	CDR3aa
14	-	TRBV27	TRBJ2-7	-	TGTGCCAGCAGTCCGGACTCCGCGTTTCGGGAGCAGTACTTC	CASSPDSAFREQYF
17	-	TRBV5-6	TRBJ2-2	-	TGTGCCAGCAGCTCGATTCGTAGGACTGCGAACACCGGGGAGCTGTTTTTT	CASSSIRRTANTGELFF
13	-	TRBV9	TRBJ2-1	TRBD1	TGTGCCAGCTCGGGACAGGGGCACAATGAGCAGTTCTTC	CASSGQGHNEQFF
12	once	TRBV29-1	TRBJ1-2	TRBD1	TGCAGCGTCGACCAGGGGGCAAGGGGCTACACCTTC	CSVDQGARGYTF
15	-	TRBV10-3	TRBJ1-5	TRBD1	TGTGCCATCAGTATTGACAGGGGCTTCAATCAGCCCCAGCATTTT	CAISIDRGFNQPQHF
13	once	TRBV28	TRBJ2-7	-	TGTGCCAGCAGTTCCCCCTTAACCTACGAGCAGTACTTC	CASSSPLTYEQYF
12	once	TRBV5-6	TRBJ1-1	-	TGTGCCAGCAGCTTGGGGGCAGGGATGGCTTTCTTT	CASSLGAGMAFF
13	-	TRBV6-5	TRBJ2-5	-	TGTGCCAGCAGAATTCAGGGGCAAGAGACCCAGTACTTC	CASRIQGQETQYF
16	-	TRBV19	TRBJ1-2	-	TGTGCCAGTAGTATAACTCAAAAGGTCGTCCTCTATGGCTACACCTTC	CASSITQKVVLYGYTF
15	-	TRBV7-2	TRBJ2-7	TRBD1	TGTACCAGCAGCCCATTCAGGGGGCCGAACTACGAGCAGTACTTC	CTSSPFRGPNYEQYF
10	-	TRBV29-1	TRBJ2-5	-	TGCAGCGTTGGGACGGAGACCCAGTACTTC	CSVGTETQYF
15	-	TRBV19	TRBJ2-7	-	TGTGCCAGTAGTATAGTCCCCCGACAGCTCTACGAGCAGTACTTC	CASSIVPRQLYEQYF
13	-	TRBV20-1	TRBJ2-7	TRBD1	TGCAGTGCGGGAGGGGACAGGGGCTACGAGCAGTACTTC	CSAGGDRGYEQYF
17	-	TRBV4-3	TRBJ1-1	-	TGCGCCGGCAGCCAAGGTTTATCGGACATGCGGAACACTGAAGCTTTCTTT	CAGSQGLSDMRNTEAFF
14	-	TRBV29-1	TRBJ1-1	-	TGCAGCGCCTCTAGGGTAGGACCGAACACTGAAGCTTTCTTT	CSASRVGPNTEAFF
13	-	TRBV10-1	TRBJ1-1	-	TGCGCCAGCAGTAAGGGGGGACACACTGAAGCTTTCTTT	CASSKGGHTEAFF
14	-	TRBV4-1	TRBJ2-1	-	TGCGCCAGCAGCCATCCCGCCAGGGAGAATGAGCAGTTCTTC	CASSHPARENEQFF
14	-	TRBV6-5	TRBJ1-2	-	TGTGCCAGCAGTTACTCCCCGGAATACTATGGCTACACCTTC	CASSYSPEYYGYTF
13	once	TRBV7-9	TRBJ1-2	-	TGTGCCAGCGAGGGGGAGTCCAACTATGGCTACACCTTC	CASEGESNYGYTF
15	-	TRBV27	TRBJ1-1	-	TGTGCCAGCAGTTTATCCGGGGGGCTGAACACTGAAGCTTTCTTT	CASSLSGGLNTEAFF
15	-	TRBV7-9	TRBJ2-1	TRBD1	TGTGCCAGCAGCCTTCCGGACAGGGGTAACTATGAGCAGTTCTTC	CASSLPDRGNYEQFF
15	-	TRBV4-3	TRBJ2-5	-	TGCGCCAGCAGCCAAGATAGGAGGGGTCAAGAGACCCAGTACTTC	CASSQDRRGQETQYF
15	few	TRBV5-6	TRBJ1-2	-	TGTGCCAGCAGCTTGCATGGGATTTCTAACTATGGCTACACCTTC	CASSLHGISNYGYTF
17	-	TRBV6-1	TRBJ2-2	TRBD1	TGTGCCAGCAGTATCCGAGCCGGGACAGGGGTCACCGGGGAGCTGTTTTTT	CASSIRAGTGVTGELFF
14	-	TRBV6-1	TRBJ1-5	-	TGTGCCAGCATACCTCAGGGAAACGTTCAGCCCCAGCATTTT	CASIPQGNVQPQHF
14	-	TRBV10-3	TRBJ1-1	-	TGTGCCATCAGTGAAAGCGGGGCTAGGGCTGAAGCTTTCTTT	CAISESGARAEAFF
17	-	TRBV7-2	TRBJ2-3	TRBD1	TGTGCCAGCAGCTCCGATCGGACAGGGGGAGGGACAGATACGCAGTATTTT	CASSSDRTGGGTDTQYF
15	-	TRBV11-2	TRBJ1-1	-	TGTGCCAGCAGCTTAGTTGGAGAGACGAACACTGAAGCTTTCTTT	CASSLVGETNTEAFF
15	-	TRBV7-9	TRBJ2-3	-	TGTGCCAGCAGCCCCCGGGGTGGGGGTTCAGCTACGCAGTATTTT	CASSPRGGGSATQYF
15	-	TRBV6-2/TRBV6-3	TRBJ2-3	TRBD1	TGTGCCAGCAGTCCGGGACAGATCACCACAGATACGCAGTATTTT	CASSPGQITTDTQYF
16	-	TRBV19	TRBJ1-5	-	TGTGCCTCGACGGTTTCGGGCCCCGGGAGGGATCAGCCCCAGCATTTT	CASTVSGPGRDQPQHF
14	-	TRBV6-2/TRBV6-3	TRBJ2-5	-	TGTGCCAGCAGCACCGGGGGCCGGAGAGAGACCCAGTACTTC	CASSTGGRRETQYF
15	-	TRBV19	TRBJ1-5	TRBD1	TGTGCCAGTAGTAGTCAGGCAGGGGGCAAGCAGCCCCAGCATTTT	CASSSQAGGKQPQHF
16	-	TRBV13	TRBJ1-3	-	TGTGCCAGCAGCTCGGACGGGCCGCCCTCTGGAAACACCATATATTTT	CASSSDGPPSGNTIYF
15	-	TRBV5-5	TRBJ1-5	-	TGTGCCAGCAGCTTGGGACCGACTAGCAATCAGCCCCAGCATTTT	CASSLGPTSNQPQHF
15	-	TRBV12-3/TRBV12-4	TRBJ1-4	-	TGTGCCAGCAGCAAGGCGAGAGGAATTAATGAAAAACTGTTTTTT	CASSKARGINEKLFF
15	-	TRBV5-1	TRBJ1-1	TRBD1	TGCGCCAGCAGCTCGGCCGGGACAGGGGGAATTGAAGCTTTCTTT	CASSSAGTGGIEAFF
16	-	TRBV9	TRBJ2-5	TRBD2	TGTGCCAGCAGCGTAGAGAAACGGGGGGGCCGAGAGACCCAGTACTTC	CASSVEKRGGRETQYF
19	-	TRBV15	TRBJ1-1	-	TGTGCCACCAGCAGAGATACTTCAGGGTACTCTCCGCGGAACACTGAAGCTTTCTTT	CATSRDTSGYSPRNTEAFF
15	few	TRBV5-1	TRBJ2-5	-	TGCGCCAGCAGCTTGGCCGTAGGACGAAGAGAGACCCAGTACTTC	CASSLAVGRRETQYF
11	-	TRBV20-1	TRBJ1-1	-	TGCAGTGCTAGCTACAGCTTGAAAGCTTTCTTT	CSASYSLKAFF
17	-	TRBV2	TRBJ1-5	-	TGTGCCAGCAGTGAGGACAGTGGGATACATAGCAATCAGCCCCAGCATTTT	CASSEDSGIHSNQPQHF